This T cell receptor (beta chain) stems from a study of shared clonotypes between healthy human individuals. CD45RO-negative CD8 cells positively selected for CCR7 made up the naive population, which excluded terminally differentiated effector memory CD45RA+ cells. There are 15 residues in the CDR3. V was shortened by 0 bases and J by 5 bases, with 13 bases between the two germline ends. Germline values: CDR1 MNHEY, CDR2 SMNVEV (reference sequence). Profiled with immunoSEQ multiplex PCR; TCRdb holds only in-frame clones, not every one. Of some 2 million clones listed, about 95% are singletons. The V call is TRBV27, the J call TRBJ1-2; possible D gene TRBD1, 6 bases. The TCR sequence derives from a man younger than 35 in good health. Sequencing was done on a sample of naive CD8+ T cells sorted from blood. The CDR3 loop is CASSLSLWGAYGYTF. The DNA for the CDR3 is TGTGCCAGCAGTTTATCTTTATGGGGGGCGTATGGCTACACCTTC.